This T cell receptor (beta chain) was recorded in a study of blood T cells in healthy people across ages (dated by TCRdb to between 2015 and 2016). A note on the overall study: Template switching captured roughly one uniquely barcoded TCR beta cDNA molecule per two T cells in model experiments. To track age-related changes in TCR beta repertoire diversity, the study relied on deep sequencing normalized with unique cDNA molecular identifiers. The donors were divided into four age groups: young (average approximately 15 years), middle-aged (approximately 39), aged (about 61) and long-lived (about 90). To avoid experimental bias, donors of different ages were distributed randomly across sequencing lanes. The study analyzed two additional independent replicas of 1 million unique cDNA reads from the same blood draw for two donors, one aged 18 to 30 and one aged 80 or older. The paper as a whole reports these results and caveats: Because profiling used bulk unsorted PBMCs, naive and antigen-experienced compartments could not be compared conclusively. The long-lived group showed more naive CD4+ T cells, fewer expanded clones and increased TCR diversity than the aged group, suggesting age selection. Estimates of total diversity based on one million sequenced T cells were regarded as lower bounds and as underestimates. There was a strong correlation between observed TCR beta diversity and the percentage of naive T cells measured by flow cytometry. As age increased, observed TCR beta diversity per million T cells dropped in a roughly linear way, and a significant reduction was already evident by age 40. Because the CMV infection status of the donors was unknown, age-related changes in expanded clonotypes may potentially have been confounded.

To note about this clonotype: Its antigen is still unknown. The record has no base qualities; no much larger clone is one base away.

Preparation of the library involved 5' RACE. Sequencing took place on an Illumina HiSeq 2500. A second PCR of about 6 to 11 cycles was performed with a sample-barcoded 5' primer and a J-beta primer mix. A template-switch 5' adaptor carrying 12 random nucleotides introduced a unique molecular identifier onto each TCR beta cDNA molecule. Each sample yielded at least 2.5 million CDR3-containing paired-end reads. All of the RNA was converted into first-strand cDNA using the Mint cDNA synthesis kit, with a TRBC-specific oligonucleotide serving as the primer. After uracil-DNA glycosylase treatment, a first 18-cycle PCR used universal primers M1SS and BC2_uni_R on all cDNA. The authors' pipeline ran thus. Normalization of each sample was performed by random selection of 1 million high-quality reads, each carrying a distinct molecular identifier. Instead of being binned into consensus sequences, reads that shared molecular identifiers were thrown out. CDR3 identification, clonotype clustering and error correction used MiTCR with a Q25 quality threshold and the strictest error-elimination algorithm. A nonparametric unseen species model with Euler transformation was used to estimate lower-bound total TCR beta diversity. TCRdb's own reprocessing of the public reads used fastp at Q25 and MiXCR and kept productive beta chains. One record per CDR3 amino acid sequence lists the most common genes and DNA. The V and J calls and clone size come from TCRdb's table, not from the authors' own analysis. This sample is represented by under 2 million distinct CDR3 sequences; about 31% of them were singletons. Together, the top ten hold roughly 12% of the sample.

The roughly 39 donors, aged about 6 to 95 years, were systemically healthy Caucasian individuals from Russia. Ten milliliters of peripheral blood were drawn from each donor into EDTA-treated Vacutainer tubes. Ficoll-Paque density-gradient centrifugation was used to isolate PBMCs, with at least 7 million per sample. Total RNA was extracted from PBMCs with Trizol reagent, with at least 5.5 micrograms obtained per sample. The percentages of naive CD45RAhigh/CD27high T cells were determined by flow cytometry on a PBMC aliquot from every donor. This receptor was taken from a woman in her thirties in good health. Material for sequencing was blood.

The CDR3 amino acid sequence is: CASSSRSPDRGDQPQHF. The DNA reads TGCGCCAGCAGCTCCCGTTCTCCGGACAGGGGGGACCAGCCCCAGCATTTT. This sequence uses TRBV5-1 and TRBJ1-5, with 10 central nucleotides matching TRBD1. The CDR3 covers 17 residues, taking in both the cysteine and the phenylalanine. The DNA shown is the 51-base CDR3, in frame from base 1. For CDR1 and CDR2, the germline V gene lists SGHRS and YFSETQ. V has 3 bases trimmed and J has 7 bases trimmed; junction bases matching no gene number 13.